This T cell receptor (beta chain) was identified during a study of blood T cell repertoires in COVID-19. Overall study: Spain, Italy and the United States supplied samples that represented acute and convalescent COVID-19.

Data came from immunoSEQ multiplex PCR; TCRdb stores just in-frame clones and leaves some out. The sample yields tens of thousands of clones, 75% to 95% seen once. Trimming cost V 2 bases and J 4 bases; bases outside gene matches: 4. The CDR3 spans 15 residues. Germline V gene data show CDR1 as SEHNR and CDR2 as FQNEAQ (reference sequence). V usage is TRBV7-9 and J usage is TRBJ2-2; 7 positions agree with TRBD1. This clonotype was obtained from a man between 60 and 75 years old with acute or convalescent COVID-19. Material: peripheral blood. DNA for the CDR3: TGTGCCAGCAGCTTACAGGGGGTGTCCACCGGGGAGCTGTTTTTT. Residues: CASSLQGVSTGELFF.